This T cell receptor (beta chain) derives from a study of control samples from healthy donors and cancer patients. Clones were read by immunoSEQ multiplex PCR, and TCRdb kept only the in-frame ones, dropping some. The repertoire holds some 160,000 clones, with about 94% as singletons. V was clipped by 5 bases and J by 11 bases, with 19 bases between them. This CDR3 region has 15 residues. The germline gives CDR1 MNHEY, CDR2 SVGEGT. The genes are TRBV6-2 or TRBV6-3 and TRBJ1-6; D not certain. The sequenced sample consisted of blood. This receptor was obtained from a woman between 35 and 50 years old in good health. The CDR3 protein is CASSPRTGRVTPLHF. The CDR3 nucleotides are TGTGCCAGCAGTCCCCGGACGGGCCGGGTAACACCCCTCCACTTT.